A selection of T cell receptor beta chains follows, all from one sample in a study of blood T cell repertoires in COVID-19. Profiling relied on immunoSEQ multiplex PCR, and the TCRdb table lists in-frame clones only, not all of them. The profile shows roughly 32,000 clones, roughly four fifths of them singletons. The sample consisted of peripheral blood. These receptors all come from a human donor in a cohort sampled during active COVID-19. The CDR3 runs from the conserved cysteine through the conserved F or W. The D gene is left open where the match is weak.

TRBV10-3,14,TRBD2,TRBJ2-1,CAIKNLAGDNEQFF
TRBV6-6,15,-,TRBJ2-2,CASSTNRPRGGELFF
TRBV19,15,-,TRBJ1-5,CASSPTDRGFRPQHF
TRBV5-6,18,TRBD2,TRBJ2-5,CASSGWGLAGGMKETQYF
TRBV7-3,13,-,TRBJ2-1,CASSLDSNNEQFF
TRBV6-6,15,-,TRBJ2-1,CASVGGGARYNEQFF
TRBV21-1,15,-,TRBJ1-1,CASSAQGTGHTEAFF
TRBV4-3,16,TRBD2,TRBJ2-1,CASSQLATSGRYEQFF
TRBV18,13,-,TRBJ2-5,CASSRGLGETQYF
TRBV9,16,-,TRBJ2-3,CASSARSSGSTDTQYF
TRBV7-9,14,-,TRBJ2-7,CASSLETGSYEQYF
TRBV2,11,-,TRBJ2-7,CASAIQGKQYF
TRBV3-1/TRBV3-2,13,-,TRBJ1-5,CASSRGDNQPQHF
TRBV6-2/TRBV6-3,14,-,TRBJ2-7,CASSYSGGSYEQYF
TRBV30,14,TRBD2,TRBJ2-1,CAWRQVAGVREQFF
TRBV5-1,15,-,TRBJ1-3,CASSSGLTSGNTIYF
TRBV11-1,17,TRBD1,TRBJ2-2,CASSLALWTGNTGELFF
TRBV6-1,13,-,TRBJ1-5,CASRIGVGQPQHF
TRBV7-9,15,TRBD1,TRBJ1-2,CASSLARTGGYGYTF
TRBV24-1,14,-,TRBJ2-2,CATTPGQNTGELFF
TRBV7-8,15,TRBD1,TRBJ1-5,CASSRHRGSNQPQHF
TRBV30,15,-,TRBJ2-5,CAWSGPGFGGETQYF
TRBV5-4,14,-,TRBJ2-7,CASTVAGGAAEQYF
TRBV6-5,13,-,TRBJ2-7,CASRGLSPYEQYF
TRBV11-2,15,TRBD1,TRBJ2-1,CASSVTGTGVYEQFF
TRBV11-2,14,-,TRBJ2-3,CASSLVAVTDTQYF
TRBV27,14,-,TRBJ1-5,CASSLGRARQPQHF
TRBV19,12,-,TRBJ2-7,CASMSEAYEQYF
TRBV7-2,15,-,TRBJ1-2,CASSLAEGYGYGYTF
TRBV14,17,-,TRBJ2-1,CASSQNRQGYIYNEQFF
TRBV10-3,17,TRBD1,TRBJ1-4,CATGDRDRSFSNEKLFF
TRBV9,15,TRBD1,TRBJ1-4,CASSVTGAREEKLFF
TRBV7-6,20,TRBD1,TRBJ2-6,CASSLYGAGGRGSGANVLTF
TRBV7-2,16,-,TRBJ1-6,CASSLMAGSYNSPLHF
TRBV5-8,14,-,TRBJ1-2,CASSLGGRNYGYTF
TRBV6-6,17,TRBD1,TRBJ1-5,CASSPTRQGTSNQPQHF
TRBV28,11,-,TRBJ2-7,CASSPRYEQYF
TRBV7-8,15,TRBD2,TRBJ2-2,CASGSGGLSGGELFF
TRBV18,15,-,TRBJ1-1,CASSPTQGTQSEAFF
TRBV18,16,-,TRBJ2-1,CASSLIASLGYNEQFF
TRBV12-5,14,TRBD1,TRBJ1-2,CASGLGRGVVGYTF
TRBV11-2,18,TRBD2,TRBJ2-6,CASSLRAGESSGANVLTF
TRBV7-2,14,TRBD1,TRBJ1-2,CASSGSQGAGGYTF
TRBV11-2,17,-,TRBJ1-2,CASSYIRGPQGNHGYTF
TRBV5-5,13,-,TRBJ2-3,CASNLVGTDTQYF
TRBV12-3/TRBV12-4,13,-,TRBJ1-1,CASSFLGGTEAFF
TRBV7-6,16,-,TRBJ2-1,CASSLGARGSYNEQFF
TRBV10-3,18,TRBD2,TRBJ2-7,CAIRPGLAGGSSKYEQYF
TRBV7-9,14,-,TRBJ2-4,CASSLTGASNIQYF